This T cell receptor beta chain is drawn from a study of blood T cell repertoires in COVID-19. As handled by the study authors: Researchers report that nucleated cell counts were estimated from reference gene primer amplification. Profiled with immunoSEQ multiplex PCR; TCRdb holds only in-frame clones, not every one. Clonal size and the V and J genes are those of that table, whereas D and trimming came from the DNA. The repertoire holds 85,000 to 90,000 clones, 80% to 90% seen once, with about 1.2% in the top ten. In the case of this clone: A junction boundary mismatches the germline segment, possibly from a read error.

Germline assignment: CDR1 SSHAT and CDR2 FNYEAQ (reference sequence). This CDR3 comprises 15 residues. The chain uses TRBV7-7 and TRBJ1-5, with TRBD1 identical over 8 bases. This receptor was obtained from a human donor in a cohort sampled during active COVID-19. Sequencing input: peripheral blood. CDR3 in DNA: TGTGCTAGCAGCTTAGGGGACAGGAGGTATCAGCCCCAGCATTTT. It specifies CASSLGDRRYQPQHF.